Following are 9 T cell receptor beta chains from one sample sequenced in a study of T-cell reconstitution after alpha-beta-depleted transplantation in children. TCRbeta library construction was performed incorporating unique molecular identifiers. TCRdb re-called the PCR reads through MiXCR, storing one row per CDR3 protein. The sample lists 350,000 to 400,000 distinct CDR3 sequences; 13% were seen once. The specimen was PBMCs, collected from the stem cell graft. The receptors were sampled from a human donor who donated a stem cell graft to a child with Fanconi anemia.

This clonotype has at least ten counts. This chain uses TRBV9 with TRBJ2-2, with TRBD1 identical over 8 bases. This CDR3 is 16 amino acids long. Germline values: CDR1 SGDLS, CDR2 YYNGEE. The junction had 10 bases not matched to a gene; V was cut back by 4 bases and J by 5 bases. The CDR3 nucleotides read TGTGCCAGCAGCCCTGCGGGGCAGGGGGCGACCGGGGAGCTGTTTTTT. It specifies CASSPAGQGATGELFF.

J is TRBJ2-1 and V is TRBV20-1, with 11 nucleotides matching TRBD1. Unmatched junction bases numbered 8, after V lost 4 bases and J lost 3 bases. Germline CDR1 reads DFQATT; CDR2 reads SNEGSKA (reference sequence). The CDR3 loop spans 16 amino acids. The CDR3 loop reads CSAKGGQGEIYNEQFF. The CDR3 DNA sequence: TGCAGTGCTAAGGGGGGACAGGGGGAAATCTACAATGAGCAGTTCTTC.

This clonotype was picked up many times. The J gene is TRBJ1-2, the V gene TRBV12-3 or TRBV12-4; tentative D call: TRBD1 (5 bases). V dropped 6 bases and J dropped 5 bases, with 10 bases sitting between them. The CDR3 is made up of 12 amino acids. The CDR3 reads CASSPRQYGYTF. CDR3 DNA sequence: TGTGCCAGCAGCCCAAGACAGTATGGCTACACCTTC.

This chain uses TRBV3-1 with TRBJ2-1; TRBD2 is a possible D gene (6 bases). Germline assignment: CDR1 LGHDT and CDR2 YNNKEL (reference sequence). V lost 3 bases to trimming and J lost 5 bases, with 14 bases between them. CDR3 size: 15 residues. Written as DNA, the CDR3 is TGTGCCAGCAGCCACTGGACTAAGGTAAACAATGAGCAGTTCTTC. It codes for CASSHWTKVNNEQFF.

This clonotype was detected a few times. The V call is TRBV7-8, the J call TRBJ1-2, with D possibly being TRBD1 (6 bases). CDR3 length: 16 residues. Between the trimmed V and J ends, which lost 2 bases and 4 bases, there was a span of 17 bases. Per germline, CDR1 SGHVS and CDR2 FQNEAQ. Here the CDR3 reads CASSLTPPGHVYGYTF. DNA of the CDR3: TGTGCCAGCAGCTTAACCCCACCGGGACACGTCTATGGCTACACCTTC.

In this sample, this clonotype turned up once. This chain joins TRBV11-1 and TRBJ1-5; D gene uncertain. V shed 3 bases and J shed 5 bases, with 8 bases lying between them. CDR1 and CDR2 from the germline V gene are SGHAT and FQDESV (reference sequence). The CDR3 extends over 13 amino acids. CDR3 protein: CASSFGLDQPQHF. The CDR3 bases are TGTGCCAGCAGCTTCGGGCTCGATCAGCCCCAGCATTTT. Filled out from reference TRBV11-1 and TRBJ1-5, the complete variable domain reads EAEVAQSPRYKITEKSQAVAFWCDPISGHATLYWYRQILGQGPELLVQFQDESVVDDSQLPKDRFSAERLKGVDSTLKIQPAELGDSAMYLCASSFGLDQPQHFGDGTRLSIL.

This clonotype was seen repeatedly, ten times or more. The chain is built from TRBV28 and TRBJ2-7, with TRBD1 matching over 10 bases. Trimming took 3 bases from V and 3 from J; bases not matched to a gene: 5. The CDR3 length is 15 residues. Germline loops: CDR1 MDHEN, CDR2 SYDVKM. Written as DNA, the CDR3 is TGTGCCAGCAGTTTCCGGGACAGGGGAGGCTACGAGCAGTACGTC. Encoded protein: CASSFRDRGGYEQYV.

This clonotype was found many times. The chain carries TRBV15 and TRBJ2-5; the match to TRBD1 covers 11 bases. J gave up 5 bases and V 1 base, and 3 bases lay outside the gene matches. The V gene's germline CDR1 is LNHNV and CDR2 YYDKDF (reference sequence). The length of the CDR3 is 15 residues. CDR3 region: CATSRAGTGGETQYF. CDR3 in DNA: TGTGCCACCAGCAGAGCTGGGACAGGGGGGGAGACCCAGTACTTC.

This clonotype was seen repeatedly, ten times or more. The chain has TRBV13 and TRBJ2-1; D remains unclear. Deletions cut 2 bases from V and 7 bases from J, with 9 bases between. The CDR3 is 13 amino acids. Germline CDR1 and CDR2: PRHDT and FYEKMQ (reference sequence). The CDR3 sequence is CASSLRNGNEQFF. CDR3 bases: TGTGCCAGCAGCTTAAGAAACGGAAATGAGCAGTTCTTC.